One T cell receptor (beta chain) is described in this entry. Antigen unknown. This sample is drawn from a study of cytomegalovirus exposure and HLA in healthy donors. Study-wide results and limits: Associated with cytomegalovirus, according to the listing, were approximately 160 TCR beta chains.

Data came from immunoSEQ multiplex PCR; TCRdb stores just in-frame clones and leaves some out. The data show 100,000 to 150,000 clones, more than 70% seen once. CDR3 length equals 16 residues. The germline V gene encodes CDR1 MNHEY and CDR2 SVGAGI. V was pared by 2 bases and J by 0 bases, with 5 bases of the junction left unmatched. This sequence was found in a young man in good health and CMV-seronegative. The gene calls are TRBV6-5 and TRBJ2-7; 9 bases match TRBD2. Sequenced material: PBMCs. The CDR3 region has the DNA TGTGCCAGCAGTTACGCTAGCGGGGCGAGCTCCTACGAGCAGTACTTC. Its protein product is CASSYASGASSYEQYF.